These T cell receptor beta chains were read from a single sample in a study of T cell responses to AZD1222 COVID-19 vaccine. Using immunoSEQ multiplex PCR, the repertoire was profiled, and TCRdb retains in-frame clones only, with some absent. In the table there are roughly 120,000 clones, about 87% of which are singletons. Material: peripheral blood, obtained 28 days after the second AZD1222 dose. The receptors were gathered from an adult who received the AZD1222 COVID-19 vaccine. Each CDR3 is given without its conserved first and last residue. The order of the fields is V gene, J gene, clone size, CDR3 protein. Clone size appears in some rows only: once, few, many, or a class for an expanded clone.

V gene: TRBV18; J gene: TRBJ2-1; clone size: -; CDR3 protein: ASSPPVPLIDNEQF
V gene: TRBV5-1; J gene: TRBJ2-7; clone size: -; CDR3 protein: ASSPDPGLAGEQY
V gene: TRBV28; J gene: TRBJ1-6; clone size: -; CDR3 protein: ASSPVGSDSRAPNDNSPLH
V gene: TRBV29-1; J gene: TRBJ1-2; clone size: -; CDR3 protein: SVDRDGYT
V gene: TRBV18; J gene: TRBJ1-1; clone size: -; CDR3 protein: ASSPPSGLTEAF
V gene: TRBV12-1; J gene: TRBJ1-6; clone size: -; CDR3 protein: ASSLPDRVNISYNSPLH
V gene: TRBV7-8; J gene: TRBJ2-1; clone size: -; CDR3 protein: ASSLERLNEQF
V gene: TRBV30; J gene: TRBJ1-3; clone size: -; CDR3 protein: AWSEGTGNTIY
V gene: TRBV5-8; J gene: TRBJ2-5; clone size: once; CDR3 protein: ASSGRTGGSETQY
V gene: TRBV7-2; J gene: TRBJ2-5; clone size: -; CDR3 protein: ASSPSGGASYETQY
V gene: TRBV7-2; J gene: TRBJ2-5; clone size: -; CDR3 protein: ASSTGLAGGPREETQY
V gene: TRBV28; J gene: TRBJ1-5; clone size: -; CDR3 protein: ASSLWDPGSNQPQH
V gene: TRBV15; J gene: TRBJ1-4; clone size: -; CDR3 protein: ATSSSGATNEKLF
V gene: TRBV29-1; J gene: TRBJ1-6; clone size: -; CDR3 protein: SAWRGVSPLH
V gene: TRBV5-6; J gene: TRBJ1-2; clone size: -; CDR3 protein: ASSSGTGAVYGYT
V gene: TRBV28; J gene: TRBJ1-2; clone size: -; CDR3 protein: ASSLFNRNYGYT
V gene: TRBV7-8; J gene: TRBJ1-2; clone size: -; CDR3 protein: ASSSGQGGPGYGYT
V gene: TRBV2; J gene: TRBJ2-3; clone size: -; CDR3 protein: ASSEGPGAAIPQY